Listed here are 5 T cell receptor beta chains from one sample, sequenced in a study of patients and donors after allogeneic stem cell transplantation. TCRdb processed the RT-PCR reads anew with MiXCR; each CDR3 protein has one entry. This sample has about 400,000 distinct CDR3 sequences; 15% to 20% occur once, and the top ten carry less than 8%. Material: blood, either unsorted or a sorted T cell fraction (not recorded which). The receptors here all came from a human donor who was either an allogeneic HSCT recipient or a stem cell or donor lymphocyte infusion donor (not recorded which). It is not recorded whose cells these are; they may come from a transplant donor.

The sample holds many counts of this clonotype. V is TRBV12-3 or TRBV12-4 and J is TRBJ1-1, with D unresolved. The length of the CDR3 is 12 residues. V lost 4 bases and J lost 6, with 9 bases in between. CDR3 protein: CASSYSAAEAFF. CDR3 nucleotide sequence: TGTGCCAGCAGTTACTCGGCAGCTGAAGCTTTCTTT.

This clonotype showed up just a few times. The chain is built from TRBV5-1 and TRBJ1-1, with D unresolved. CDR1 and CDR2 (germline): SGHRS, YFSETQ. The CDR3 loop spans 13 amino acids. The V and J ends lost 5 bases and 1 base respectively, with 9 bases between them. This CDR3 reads CASRVKTNTEAFF. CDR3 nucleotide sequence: TGCGCCAGCAGGGTCAAAACGAACACTGAAGCTTTCTTT.

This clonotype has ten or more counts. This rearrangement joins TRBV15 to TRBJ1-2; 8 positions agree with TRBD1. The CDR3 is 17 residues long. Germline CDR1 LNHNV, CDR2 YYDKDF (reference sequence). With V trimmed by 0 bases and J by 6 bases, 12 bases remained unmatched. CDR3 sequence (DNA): TGTGCCACCAGCAGAGATCATGAGGCAGGGGGCAACGATGGCTACACCTTC. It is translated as CATSRDHEAGGNDGYTF. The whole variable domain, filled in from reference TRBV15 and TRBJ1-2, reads DAMVIQNPRYQVTQFGKPVTLSCSQTLNHNVMYWYQQKSSQAPKLLFHYYDKDFNNEADTPDNFQSRRPNTSFCFLDIRSPGLGDTAMYLCATSRDHEAGGNDGYTFGSGTRLTVV.

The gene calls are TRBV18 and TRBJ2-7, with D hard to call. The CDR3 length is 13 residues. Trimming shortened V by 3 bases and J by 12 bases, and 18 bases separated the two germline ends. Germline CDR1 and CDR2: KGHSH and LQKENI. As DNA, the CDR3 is TGTGCCAGCTCACCGAAAGGCTCGAACAGAGGGTACTTC. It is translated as CASSPKGSNRGYF.

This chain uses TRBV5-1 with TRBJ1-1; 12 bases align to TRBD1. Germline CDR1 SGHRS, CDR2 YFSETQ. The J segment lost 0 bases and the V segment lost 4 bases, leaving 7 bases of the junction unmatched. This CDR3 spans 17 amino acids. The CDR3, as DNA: TGCGCCAGCAGCAAGGGACAGGGGGCGGGGATGAACACTGAAGCTTTCTTT. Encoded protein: CASSKGQGAGMNTEAFF.